Sequencing of this TCR beta chain was carried out in a study of OX40 agonist ivuxolimab in advanced cancers. The CDR3 consists of 12 residues. Germline V gene lookup returns CDR1 SGHTA and CDR2 FQGTGA. Trimming stripped 0 bases from V and 5 bases from J, with 2 bases between. Patients who had autoimmune disease history or got systemic immunosuppression were left out. Data came from immunoSEQ multiplex PCR; TCRdb stores just in-frame clones and leaves some out. The profile shows around 59,000 clones, approximately 89% of them singletons. J is TRBJ2-1 and V is TRBV7-3; D remains ambiguous. The sequence derives from an adult with an advanced solid tumor such as melanoma, head and neck, liver or kidney cancer. This sample comprised CD4+ or CD8+ T cells sorted from blood, obtained in a trial of the OX40 agonist ivuxolimab. This CDR3 is CASSLTDNEQFF. CDR3 coding DNA: TGTGCCAGCAGCTTAACAGACAATGAGCAGTTCTTC.